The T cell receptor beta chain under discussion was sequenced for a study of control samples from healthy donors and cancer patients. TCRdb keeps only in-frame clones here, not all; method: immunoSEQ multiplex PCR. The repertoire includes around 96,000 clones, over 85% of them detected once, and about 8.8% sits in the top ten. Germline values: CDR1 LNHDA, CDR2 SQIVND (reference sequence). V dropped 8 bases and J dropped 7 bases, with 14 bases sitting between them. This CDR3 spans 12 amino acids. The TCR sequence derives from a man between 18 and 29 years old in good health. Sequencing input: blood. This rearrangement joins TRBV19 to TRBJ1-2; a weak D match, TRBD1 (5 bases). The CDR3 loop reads CASRGAKGGYTF. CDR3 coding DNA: TGTGCCAGTCGCGGGGCTAAGGGTGGCTACACCTTC.